Below are 27 T cell receptor beta chains sequenced from a single sample in a study of blood T cell repertoires in COVID-19. The assay was immunoSEQ multiplex PCR, and TCRdb's table has in-frame clones only and misses some. The sample includes roughly 80,000 clones, roughly nine tenths of them seen just once. The sequenced sample was peripheral blood. The receptors originated from a woman between 55 and 75 years old with acute or convalescent COVID-19.

The J gene is TRBJ1-4, the V gene TRBV28; no firm D call. This CDR3 is 14 amino acids long. V was clipped by 3 bases and J by 8 bases, with 13 bases between them. CDR1 and CDR2 from the germline V gene are MDHEN and SYDVKM. The DNA for the CDR3 is TGTGCCAGCAGTTTGGGCCGAATCCAGGAAAAACTGTTTTTT. Translated, it gives CASSLGRIQEKLFF. Supplemented by reference TRBV28 and TRBJ1-4, the full variable domain reads DVKVTQSSRYLVKRTGEKVFLECVQDMDHENMFWYRQDPGLGLRLIYFSYDVKMKEKGDIPEGYSVSREKKERFSLILESASTNQTSMYLCASSLGRIQEKLFFGSGTQLSVL.

This chain joins TRBV28 and TRBJ1-1, with D maybe TRBD1 (5 bases). The V gene lost 7 bases and the J gene lost 5 bases, with 17 bases spanning the gap. This CDR3 region has 14 residues. CDR1 is MDHEN, CDR2 SYDVKM, per germline. The CDR3 nucleotides are TGTGCCAGCACCTCGGGGGGGTTCGGGACTGAAGCTTTCTTT. Translating gives CASTSGGFGTEAFF.

The CDR3 DNA is TGTGCCAGCAGCTTAGCCGGGTTTAGCACAGATACGCAGTATTTT. Translation: CASSLAGFSTDTQYF. The chain is built from TRBV7-6 and TRBJ2-3; D not certain. V lost 0 bases and J lost 0, with 7 bases in between. The length of the CDR3 is 15 residues. Germline CDR1 is SGHVS and CDR2 is FNYEAQ.

The CDR3 here is CASRATGGQYGYTF. The CDR3 bases are TGTGCCAGCAGGGCCACGGGGGGTCAGTATGGCTACACCTTC. The gene calls are TRBV27 and TRBJ1-2, with TRBD1 as a possible D gene (5 bases). CDR1 MNHEY and CDR2 SMNVEV come from the germline V gene (reference sequence). CDR3 length equals 14 residues. V was pared by 6 bases and J by 5 bases, with 16 bases between.

The chain carries TRBV6-5 and TRBJ1-5; 10 bases are a match to TRBD1. Germline CDR1 reads MNHEY; CDR2 reads SVGAGI. This CDR3 contains 16 residues. V lost 0 bases and J lost 5; bases outside the gene matches: 4. The CDR3 DNA is TGTGCCAGCAGTTACTCGACAGGGGGCGGGGATCAGCCCCAGCATTTT. Its translation: CASSYSTGGGDQPQHF.

This chain uses TRBV18 with TRBJ1-2; 8 nucleotides line up with TRBD1. The CDR3 runs to 14 residues. V shed 6 bases and J 4 bases; nucleotides not matched to a gene: 7. CDR1 KGHSH and CDR2 LQKENI come from the germline V gene. The CDR3, as DNA: TGTGCCAGCTCTCCAGGGGGCTATTTCTATGGCTACACCTTC. Its protein product is CASSPGGYFYGYTF. The full variable domain, completed using reference TRBV18 and TRBJ1-2, is NAGVMQNPRHLVRRRGQEARLRCSPMKGHSHVYWYRQLPEEGLKFMVYLQKENIIDESGMPKERFSAEFPKEGPSILRIQQVVRGDSAAYFCASSPGGYFYGYTFGSGTRLTVV.

The chain couples TRBV6-5 to TRBJ1-2; 7 nucleotides line up with TRBD1. The germline V gene encodes CDR1 MNHEY and CDR2 SVGAGI. The ends lost 8 bases at V and 8 bases at J; junction bases unmatched: 5. The CDR3 has 11 amino acids. The CDR3 spells CASVGGKGYTF. CDR3 DNA: TGTGCCAGCGTAGGGGGCAAGGGCTACACCTTC.

The chain combines TRBV29-1 with TRBJ2-3; TRBD2 might be the D (6 bases). Germline CDR1 reads SQVTM; CDR2 reads ANQGSEA. The ends were cut back, 5 bases at V and 0 bases at J, with 24 bases in the middle. The CDR3 is 18 residues long. CDR3 sequence (DNA): TGCAGCGTTCGAGGGAGGCGGGAAGGACCCCTGAGCACAGATACGCAGTATTTT. Translating it yields CSVRGRREGPLSTDTQYF.

The chain recombines TRBV27 with TRBJ1-1; 8 bases map to TRBD1. Looked up from germline, CDR1 is MNHEY and CDR2 is SMNVEV (reference sequence). Trimming cost V 5 bases and J 1 base; bases outside gene matches: 9. CDR3 length equals 16 residues. The CDR3 coding sequence is TGTGCCAGCAGTCCCGAGTGGGGGACAGGGAACACTGAAGCTTTCTTT. Protein product: CASSPEWGTGNTEAFF.

This chain links TRBV11-2 with TRBJ2-2, with 10 bases fitting TRBD2. The trim removed 4 bases at V and 7 bases at J, leaving 6 bases unmatched. The CDR3 is 15 amino acids. Per the germline V gene, CDR1 is SGHAT and CDR2 is FQNNGV. CDR3 sequence: CASSSGLASSGELFF. The CDR3 nucleotides read TGTGCCAGCAGCTCGGGACTAGCGTCGAGCGGGGAGCTGTTTTTT. Supplemented by reference TRBV11-2 and TRBJ2-2, the full variable domain reads EAGVAQSPRYKIIEKRQSVAFWCNPISGHATLYWYQQILGQGPKLLIQFQNNGVVDDSQLPKDRFSAERLKGVDSTLKIQPAKLEDSAVYLCASSSGLASSGELFFGEGSRLTVL.

The CDR3 loop reads CASSPYSGAGGSGNTIYF. CDR3 coding DNA: TGTGCCAGCAGTCCCTACTCGGGGGCAGGGGGGTCTGGAAACACCATATATTTT. V and J are TRBV28 and TRBJ1-3, with 7 bases that match TRBD1. Losses at the gene ends were 5 bases for V and 1 base for J; bases not matched to a gene: 14. CDR1 is MDHEN, CDR2 SYDVKM, per germline. The CDR3 spans 18 residues.

This CDR3 reads CASSPSGQGVGGYTF. CDR3 DNA sequence: TGTGCCAGCAGCCCCTCAGGACAGGGGGTGGGTGGCTACACCTTC. The J gene is TRBJ1-2, the V gene TRBV7-2, with TRBD1 identical over 10 bases. The CDR3 loop spans 15 amino acids. J gave up 7 bases and V 5 bases, and 10 bases lay outside the gene matches. The germline CDR1 and CDR2 sequences are SGHTA and FQGNSA.

CDR3: CASSLNRDQPQHF. CDR3 nucleotides: TGTGCCAGCAGTTTAAACAGGGACCAGCCCCAGCATTTT. The chain combines TRBV12-3 or TRBV12-4 with TRBJ1-5, with D possibly TRBD1 on 6 matching bases. V lost 2 bases and J 7 bases, leaving 9 bases between the germline ends. The CDR3 is made up of 13 amino acids.

V gene TRBV29-1 combines with J gene TRBJ2-3, with a weak D call TRBD1 (6 bases). Germline V lookup: CDR1 SQVTM, CDR2 ANQGSEA. The CDR3 runs to 15 residues. Trimming stripped 7 bases from V and 5 bases from J, with 22 bases between. The CDR3 DNA reads TGCAGCGGCACGATGGACAGCCTATCTCTAGATACGCAGTATTTT. It codes for CSGTMDSLSLDTQYF.

This clone was seen more than once but under ten times. V and J are TRBV28 and TRBJ2-7; 12 bases match TRBD1. With 6 bases clipped from V and 5 bases from J, the junction kept 5 bases outside the gene matches. Germline-derived CDR1 and CDR2 are MDHEN and SYDVKM. CDR3 length: 14 amino acids. The CDR3 is CASRGQGAHHEQYF. CDR3 nucleotides: TGTGCCAGCAGGGGACAGGGGGCGCATCACGAGCAGTACTTC.

This clone was recorded a few times. The rearrangement joins TRBV6-2 or TRBV6-3 to TRBJ2-2; the match to TRBD1 covers 7 bases. Germline trimming cut 5 bases from V and 1 base from J; bases unmatched to any gene: 1. CDR3 length equals 14 residues. Germline V gene lookup returns CDR1 MNHEY and CDR2 SVGEGT. In nucleotides, the CDR3 is TGTGCCAGCAGTAGACAGGGGAACACCGGGGAGCTGTTTTTT. Amino acids: CASSRQGNTGELFF.

The V and J genes are TRBV7-3 and TRBJ2-3; D call uncertain. This CDR3 has 12 residues. The germline V and J ends were trimmed by 5 bases and 8 bases, with 11 bases remaining between them. Germline-derived CDR1 and CDR2 are SGHTA and FQGTGA. CDR3 sequence (DNA): TGTGCCAGCAGCCTCCCGTCGGGTACGCAGTATTTT. It yields the protein CASSLPSGTQYF.

The chain recombines TRBV24-1 with TRBJ1-5; 10 nucleotides match TRBD1. CDR3 length equals 17 residues. After removal of 5 bases from V and 2 bases from J, the junction contained 8 bases not matched to a gene. Germline V CDR1 and CDR2: KGHDR, SFDVKD. CDR3 sequence: CATSVGTGDLGNQPQHF. The CDR3 coding sequence is TGTGCCACCAGTGTTGGGACAGGGGATTTGGGCAATCAGCCCCAGCATTTT.

The chain employs TRBV18 and TRBJ2-7, with TRBD1 identical over 10 bases. The germline V gene has CDR1 KGHSH and CDR2 LQKENI. V was pared by 5 bases and J by 5 bases, with 3 bases of the junction left unmatched. The CDR3 spans 13 residues. This CDR3 is CASSAGTGDEQYF. Here the CDR3 DNA reads TGTGCCAGCTCAGCCGGGACAGGGGACGAGCAGTACTTC.

The chain is built from TRBV7-3 and TRBJ1-2, with D maybe TRBD1 (6 bases). Trimming stripped 3 bases from V and 2 bases from J, with 13 bases between. In germline, CDR1 is SGHTA, CDR2 FQGTGA. The CDR3 runs to 15 residues. The CDR3: CASSFSPGANYGYTF. The CDR3 nucleotides read TGTGCCAGCAGCTTTTCGCCAGGGGCCAACTATGGCTACACCTTC.

This chain joins TRBV7-9 and TRBJ2-1, with 11 bases matching TRBD2. The germline V gene encodes CDR1 SEHNR and CDR2 FQNEAQ (reference sequence). This CDR3 has 15 amino acids. V lost 3 bases and J lost 9; bases outside the gene matches: 7. This CDR3 reads CASSLASGRRGEQFF. CDR3 in DNA: TGTGCCAGCAGCTTGGCTAGCGGGAGGAGGGGTGAGCAGTTCTTC.

V is TRBV10-3 and J is TRBJ2-2; 11 bases are a match to TRBD2. This CDR3 spans 16 amino acids. Trimming at V came to 3 bases and at J to 1 base, leaving 1 base not matched to a gene. Germline lookup yields CDR1 ENHRY and CDR2 SYGVKD. The CDR3 DNA sequence: TGTGCCATCAGTGACACTAGCGGGGGGAACACCGGGGAGCTGTTTTTT. This translates into CAISDTSGGNTGELFF.

V and J are TRBV3-1 (or the pseudogene TRBV3-2) and TRBJ1-6; possibly TRBD1 for D (5 bases). Germline CDR1 and CDR2: LGHDT and YNNKEL (reference sequence). The CDR3 is 16 residues long. V was pared by 0 bases and J by 6 bases, with 12 bases between. CDR3 DNA: TGTGCCAGCAGCCAAGAGGGAACAGGTCCTAATTCACCCCTCCACTTT. It yields the protein CASSQEGTGPNSPLHF.

The genes are TRBV5-5 and TRBJ2-7, with D perhaps matching TRBD1 (5 bases). Germline-derived CDR1 and CDR2 are SGHKS and YYEKEE (reference sequence). V was shortened by 5 bases and J by 3 bases, with 6 bases between the two germline ends. This CDR3 region has 11 residues. CDR3: CASRQGYEQYF. The CDR3 DNA reads TGTGCCAGCAGGCAGGGCTACGAGCAGTACTTC.

This clone occurred a few times. The chain has TRBV24-1 and TRBJ2-7, with 7 positions matching TRBD1. Trimming at V came to 2 bases and at J to 0 bases, leaving 9 bases not matched to a gene. This CDR3 has 17 residues. Germline V gene sequence: CDR1 KGHDR, CDR2 SFDVKD. The CDR3 DNA reads as TGTGCCACCAGTGATTCCCCCGGACAGGCCACCTCCTACGAGCAGTACTTC. Protein sequence: CATSDSPGQATSYEQYF.

The V call is TRBV27, the J call TRBJ1-5; D might be TRBD1 (5 bases). Trimming removed 2 bases from V and 2 bases from J, with 10 bases in between. The CDR3 covers 15 residues. CDR1 is MNHEY and CDR2 is SMNVEV in the germline V gene (reference sequence). The CDR3: CASSLMAGRNQPQHF. CDR3 DNA sequence: TGTGCCAGCAGTTTAATGGCAGGGCGCAATCAGCCCCAGCATTTT.

The chain joins TRBV2 to TRBJ2-7, with 7 bases aligning to TRBD2. V lost 4 bases and J lost 7; bases outside the gene matches: 13. Looked up from germline, CDR1 is SNHLY and CDR2 is FYNNEI. The length of the CDR3 is 15 residues. The CDR3 sequence: CASSAPDGGRDEQYF. The CDR3 bases are TGTGCCAGCAGTGCCCCAGACGGCGGGAGAGATGAGCAGTACTTC.